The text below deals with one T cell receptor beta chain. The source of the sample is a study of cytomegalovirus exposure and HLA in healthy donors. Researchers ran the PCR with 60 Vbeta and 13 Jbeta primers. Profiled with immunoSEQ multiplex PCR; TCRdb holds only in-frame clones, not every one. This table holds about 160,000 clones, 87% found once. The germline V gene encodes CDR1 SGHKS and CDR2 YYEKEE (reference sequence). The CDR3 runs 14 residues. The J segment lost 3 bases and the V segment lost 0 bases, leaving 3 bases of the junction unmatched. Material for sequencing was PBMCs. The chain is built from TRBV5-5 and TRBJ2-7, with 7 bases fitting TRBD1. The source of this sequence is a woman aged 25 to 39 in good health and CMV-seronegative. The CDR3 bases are TGTGCCAGCAGCTTGGCAGGGGGAGACTACGAGCAGTACTTC. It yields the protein CASSLAGGDYEQYF.